Listed here are 7 T cell receptor beta chains from one sample, sequenced in a study of blood T cell repertoires in COVID-19. Some clones are missing from TCRdb's copy, which holds only in-frame ones; the method was immunoSEQ multiplex PCR. The sample lists about 240,000 clones, about four fifths occurring once. Sequenced sample: peripheral blood. These receptors came from a woman aged 18-29 years with acute or convalescent COVID-19.

The rearrangement links TRBV30 to TRBJ2-7; maybe TRBD1 (6 bases). Per the germline V gene, CDR1 is GTSNPN and CDR2 is SVGIG (reference sequence). The CDR3 has 13 amino acids. With 1 base removed from V and 9 bases from J, the gap between germline ends came to 16 bases. The CDR3 DNA reads as TGTGCCTGGAGTGGTGGCAGGGGTGTTCGGCAGTACTTC. Its protein is CAWSGGRGVRQYF.

V and J are TRBV9 and TRBJ2-6; D is perhaps TRBD1 (5 bases). This CDR3 has 17 amino acids. The germline V and J ends were trimmed by 3 bases and 2 bases, with 15 bases remaining between them. From germline, CDR1 is SGDLS and CDR2 YYNGEE. In nucleotides, the CDR3 is TGTGCCAGCAGCGCTCAGACAGCCTCCCCTGGGGCCAACGTCCTGACTTTC. It encodes CASSAQTASPGANVLTF.

The rearrangement uses TRBV9 and TRBJ1-1; TRBD1 matches at 8 bases. The junction had 7 bases not matched to a gene; V was cut back by 4 bases and J by 8 bases. The CDR3 sequence is 13 residues long. Germline values: CDR1 SGDLS, CDR2 YYNGEE. The CDR3 reads CASSPTGTGEAFF. DNA for the CDR3: TGTGCCAGCAGCCCTACGGGGACAGGCGAAGCTTTCTTT.

V gene TRBV11-3 combines with J gene TRBJ2-1, with a tentative D call TRBD2 (6 bases). V lost 3 bases to trimming and J lost 5 bases, with 11 bases between them. In germline, CDR1 is SGHNT, CDR2 YENEEA. CDR3 length: 14 residues. In DNA, the CDR3 is TGTGCCAGCAGCTTGAGGAGGGGCAACAATGAGCAGTTCTTC. Its translation: CASSLRRGNNEQFF.

The CDR3 spells CASSFGGASGNTIYF. The DNA of the CDR3 is TGTGCCAGCAGTTTCGGGGGTGCGAGTGGAAACACCATATATTTT. The chain employs TRBV28 and TRBJ1-3, with D perhaps matching TRBD1 (5 bases). This CDR3 is 15 amino acids long. The ends were cut back, 3 bases at V and 3 bases at J, with 12 bases in the middle. Germline lookup yields CDR1 MDHEN and CDR2 SYDVKM.

This sequence joins TRBV4-3 and TRBJ2-1; no reliable D call. The germline CDR1 and CDR2 sequences are LGHNA and YSLEER. The CDR3 covers 13 residues. The V and J ends lost 0 bases and 8 bases respectively, with 8 bases between them. The CDR3 loop is CASSQDLVYEQFF. CDR3 coding DNA: TGCGCCAGCAGCCAAGATTTAGTCTATGAGCAGTTCTTC.

CDR3 bases: TGTGCCTGGACGGGAGGGGCAGCTTTCCTCCAACACTATGGCTACACCTTC. Translation gives CAWTGGAAFLQHYGYTF. The rearrangement links TRBV30 to TRBJ1-2; D may be TRBD1 (5 bases). The CDR3 has 17 residues. The V gene lost 4 bases and the J gene lost 3 bases, with 24 bases spanning the gap. The germline V gene has CDR1 GTSNPN and CDR2 SVGIG (reference sequence).